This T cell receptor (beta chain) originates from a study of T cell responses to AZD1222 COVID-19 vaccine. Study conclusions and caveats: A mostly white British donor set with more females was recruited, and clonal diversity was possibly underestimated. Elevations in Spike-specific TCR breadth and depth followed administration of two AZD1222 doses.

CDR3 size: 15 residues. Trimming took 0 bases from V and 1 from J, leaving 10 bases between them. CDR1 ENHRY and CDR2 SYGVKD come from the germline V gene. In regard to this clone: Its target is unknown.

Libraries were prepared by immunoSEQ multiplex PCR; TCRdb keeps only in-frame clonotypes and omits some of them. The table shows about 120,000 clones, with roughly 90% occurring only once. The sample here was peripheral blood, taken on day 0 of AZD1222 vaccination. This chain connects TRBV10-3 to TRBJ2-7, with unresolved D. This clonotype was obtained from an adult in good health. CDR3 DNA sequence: TGTGCCATCAGTGAGTCTTACGGAATTTCCTACGAGCAGTACTTC. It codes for CAISESYGISYEQYF.